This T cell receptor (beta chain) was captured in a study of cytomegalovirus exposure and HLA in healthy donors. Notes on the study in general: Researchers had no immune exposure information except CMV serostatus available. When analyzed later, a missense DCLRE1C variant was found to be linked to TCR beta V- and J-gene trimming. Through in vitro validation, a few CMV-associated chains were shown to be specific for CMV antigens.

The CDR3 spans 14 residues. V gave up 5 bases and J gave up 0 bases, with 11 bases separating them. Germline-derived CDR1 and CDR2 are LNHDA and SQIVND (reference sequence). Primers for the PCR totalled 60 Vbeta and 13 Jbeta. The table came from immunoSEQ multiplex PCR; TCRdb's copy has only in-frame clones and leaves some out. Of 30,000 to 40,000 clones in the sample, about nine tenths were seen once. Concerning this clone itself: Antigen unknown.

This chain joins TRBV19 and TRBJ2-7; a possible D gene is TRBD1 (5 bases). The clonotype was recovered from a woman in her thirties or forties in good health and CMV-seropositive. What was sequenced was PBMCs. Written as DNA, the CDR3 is TGTGCCAGTAGTTTCCACAGGAACTCCTACGAGCAGTACTTC. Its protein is CASSFHRNSYEQYF.